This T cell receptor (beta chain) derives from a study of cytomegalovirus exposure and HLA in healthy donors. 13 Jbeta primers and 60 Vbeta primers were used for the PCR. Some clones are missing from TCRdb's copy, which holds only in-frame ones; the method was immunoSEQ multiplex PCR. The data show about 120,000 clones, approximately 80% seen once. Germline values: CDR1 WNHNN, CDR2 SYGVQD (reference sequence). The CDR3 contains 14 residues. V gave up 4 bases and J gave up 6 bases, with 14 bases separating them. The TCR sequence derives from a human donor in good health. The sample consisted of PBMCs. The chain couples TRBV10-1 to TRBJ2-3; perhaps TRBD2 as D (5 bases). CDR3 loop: CASSGERGLDTQYF. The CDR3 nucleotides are TGCGCCAGCAGTGGGGAAAGAGGGCTGGATACGCAGTATTTT.